Listed below are T cell receptor beta chains from one sample, sequenced in a study of control samples from healthy donors and cancer patients. Measured with immunoSEQ multiplex PCR; TCRdb has only the in-frame clones, and not every one. The table has around 75,000 clones, roughly 92% seen once. The sample was blood. Every receptor here comes from a woman aged 55-75 years in good health. Both conserved end residues are part of each CDR3. Fields, in order: V gene, D gene, clone size, J gene, CDR3 DNA, CDR3 protein. D genes are given only for firm matches. Some rows have no size entry. The others give once, few or many, or a class for an expanded clone.

V gene: TRBV4-2; D gene: .; clone size: .; J gene: TRBJ2-3; CDR3 DNA: TGTGCCAGCAGCTCCCGGGCCAGCCGGGGTACGCAGTATTTT; CDR3 protein: CASSSRASRGTQYF
V gene: TRBV24-1; D gene: .; clone size: .; J gene: TRBJ2-3; CDR3 DNA: TGTGCCACCAGTGACAATACAGATACGCAGTATTTT; CDR3 protein: CATSDNTDTQYF
V gene: TRBV5-1; D gene: TRBD1; clone size: .; J gene: TRBJ1-1; CDR3 DNA: TGCGCCAGCAGCTTGGGGGACAGGGAGGTCACTGAAGCTTTCTTT; CDR3 protein: CASSLGDREVTEAFF
V gene: TRBV27; D gene: .; clone size: once; J gene: TRBJ1-5; CDR3 DNA: TGTGCCAGCAGTTCAGTAGGTCAGCCCCAGCATTTT; CDR3 protein: CASSSVGQPQHF
V gene: TRBV19; D gene: .; clone size: once; J gene: TRBJ1-1; CDR3 DNA: TGTGCCAGTAGTATATCTGGACAGATCACTGAAGCTTTCTTT; CDR3 protein: CASSISGQITEAFF
V gene: TRBV11-2; D gene: TRBD1; clone size: .; J gene: TRBJ2-5; CDR3 DNA: TGTGCCAGCAGCATCGGACAGGTTGCGGCCCAGTACTTC; CDR3 protein: CASSIGQVAAQYF
V gene: TRBV2; D gene: .; clone size: .; J gene: TRBJ2-7; CDR3 DNA: TGTGCCAGCAGTGAATCGGGGACCCCCTACGAGCAGTACTTC; CDR3 protein: CASSESGTPYEQYF
V gene: TRBV12-3/TRBV12-4; D gene: .; clone size: few; J gene: TRBJ2-1; CDR3 DNA: TGTGCCAGCAGTCCGAGCGGAGTTGAGCAGTTCTTC; CDR3 protein: CASSPSGVEQFF
V gene: TRBV6-1; D gene: .; clone size: .; J gene: TRBJ2-7; CDR3 DNA: TGTGCCAGCAGCTCACCAGGGAGCGCAGGGTACTTC; CDR3 protein: CASSSPGSAGYF
V gene: TRBV7-8; D gene: .; clone size: .; J gene: TRBJ1-5; CDR3 DNA: TGTGCCAGCAGCTTCCGGGATAATCAGCCCCAGCATTTT; CDR3 protein: CASSFRDNQPQHF
V gene: TRBV5-1; D gene: .; clone size: .; J gene: TRBJ2-3; CDR3 DNA: TGCGCCAGCAGCTGGCAAGATACGCAGTATTTT; CDR3 protein: CASSWQDTQYF
V gene: TRBV7-8; D gene: .; clone size: .; J gene: TRBJ2-1; CDR3 DNA: TGTGCCAGCAGCTTAGCGCTAGCATATGGTGAGCAGTTCTTC; CDR3 protein: CASSLALAYGEQFF
V gene: TRBV20-1; D gene: .; clone size: .; J gene: TRBJ2-7; CDR3 DNA: TGCAGTGCTAGTATTTCAGACAGGGAGGGCGAGCAGTACTTC; CDR3 protein: CSASISDREGEQYF
V gene: TRBV29-1; D gene: .; clone size: .; J gene: TRBJ2-3; CDR3 DNA: TGCAGCGTTGAGCGGTACGCCGGGGCAGATACGCAGTATTTT; CDR3 protein: CSVERYAGADTQYF
V gene: TRBV7-6; D gene: TRBD2; clone size: .; J gene: TRBJ2-7; CDR3 DNA: TGTGCCAGCAGCTTCGGGGGGAGCCTAAGCGAGCAGTACTTC; CDR3 protein: CASSFGGSLSEQYF
V gene: TRBV19; D gene: TRBD1; clone size: .; J gene: TRBJ2-1; CDR3 DNA: TGTGCCAGTAGTAGACTCGGGACAGGGGGATCGGCACATGAGCAGTTCTTC; CDR3 protein: CASSRLGTGGSAHEQFF